These 2 T cell receptor beta chains share one sample of origin, sequenced in a study of control samples from healthy donors and cancer patients. Produced via immunoSEQ multiplex PCR; TCRdb's table is partial and in-frame only. Among under 200,000 clones, 91% were seen once, and the ten largest hold approximately 1.6%. The sequencing input was blood. The receptors here all came from a woman aged 30 to 39 in good health.

The V call is TRBV19, the J call TRBJ1-2, with 10 bases identical to TRBD1. The CDR3 contains 15 residues. V dropped 5 bases and J dropped 2; count of bases not matched to a gene: 5. CDR1 is LNHDA and CDR2 is SQIVND in the germline V gene (reference sequence). The CDR3 region is CASSPGTGENYGYTF. The CDR3 DNA is TGTGCCAGTAGTCCGGGGACAGGGGAAAACTATGGCTACACCTTC.

This chain links TRBV5-6 with TRBJ1-2; TRBD1 matches 7 bases. The CDR3 extends over 15 amino acids. With V trimmed by 0 bases and J by 5 bases, 7 bases remained unmatched. The germline V gene encodes CDR1 SGHDT and CDR2 YYEEEE. The CDR3 protein is CASSLGQGGSYGYTF. CDR3 in DNA: TGTGCCAGCAGCTTGGGCCAGGGGGGAAGTTATGGCTACACCTTC.